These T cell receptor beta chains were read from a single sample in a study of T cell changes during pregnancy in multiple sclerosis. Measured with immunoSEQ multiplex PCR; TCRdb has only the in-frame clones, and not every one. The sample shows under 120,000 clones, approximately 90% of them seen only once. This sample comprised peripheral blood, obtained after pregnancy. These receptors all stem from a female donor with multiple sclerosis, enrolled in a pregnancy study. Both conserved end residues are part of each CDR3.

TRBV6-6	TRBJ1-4	CASRDRTGPNEKLFF
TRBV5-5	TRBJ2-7	CASSLEGQGQYF
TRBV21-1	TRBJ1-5	CASSKALVLDSPYSNQPQHF
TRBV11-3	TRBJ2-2	CASSSGQGGYTGELFF
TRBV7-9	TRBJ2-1	CAGKTGTGGTISYNEQFF
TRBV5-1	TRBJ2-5	CASSEAGQGETQYF
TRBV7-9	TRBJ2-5	CASGREGSPQETQYF
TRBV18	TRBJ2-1	CASSTGRGGEGNEQFF
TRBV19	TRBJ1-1	CASTGPGGLHTEAFF
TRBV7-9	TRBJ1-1	CASSLAPGGGSREAFF
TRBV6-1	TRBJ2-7	CASSEEGSIYEQYF
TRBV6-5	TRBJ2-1	CASSYRTYNEQFF
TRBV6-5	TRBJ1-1	CASSYSQNRGEGEAFF
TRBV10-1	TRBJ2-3	CAPAGIQGVLGTQYF
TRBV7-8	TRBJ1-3	CASSPLQGSGNTIYF
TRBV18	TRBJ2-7	CASSPRTGANSYEQYF
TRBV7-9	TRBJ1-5	CASSLGQGVRNQPQHF
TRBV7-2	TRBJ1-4	CASSVTGDNEKLFF
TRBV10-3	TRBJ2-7	CAIRTGSYEQYF
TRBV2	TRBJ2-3	CASSGEGGLSKLDTQYF
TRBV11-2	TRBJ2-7	CATTGFNYEQYF
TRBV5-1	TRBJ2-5	CASSLAQGSQETQYF
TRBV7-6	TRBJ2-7	CASSPGQGTYEQYF
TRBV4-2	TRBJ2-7	CASSLGQPYEQYF
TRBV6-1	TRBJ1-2	CASSEFREGGYTF
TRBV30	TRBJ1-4	CAWSVKGATNEKLFF
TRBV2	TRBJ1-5	CASSGGTGGRSQPQHF
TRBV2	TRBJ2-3	CASSERGGADTQYF
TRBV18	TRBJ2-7	CASSFSKGQIDYEQYF
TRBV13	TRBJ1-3	CASSFTQRVTGNTIYF
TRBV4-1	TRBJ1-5	CASSQAVGVSQPQHF
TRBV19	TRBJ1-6	CASSIQATSSYNSPLHF
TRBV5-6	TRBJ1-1	CASSLGRGEAFF
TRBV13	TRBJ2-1	CASSLGVEAGGVYNEQFF
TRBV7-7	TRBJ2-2	CASSHRRDTGELFF
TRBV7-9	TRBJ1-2	CASSGGRWVSYGYTF
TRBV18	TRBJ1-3	CASSGAAGNTIYF